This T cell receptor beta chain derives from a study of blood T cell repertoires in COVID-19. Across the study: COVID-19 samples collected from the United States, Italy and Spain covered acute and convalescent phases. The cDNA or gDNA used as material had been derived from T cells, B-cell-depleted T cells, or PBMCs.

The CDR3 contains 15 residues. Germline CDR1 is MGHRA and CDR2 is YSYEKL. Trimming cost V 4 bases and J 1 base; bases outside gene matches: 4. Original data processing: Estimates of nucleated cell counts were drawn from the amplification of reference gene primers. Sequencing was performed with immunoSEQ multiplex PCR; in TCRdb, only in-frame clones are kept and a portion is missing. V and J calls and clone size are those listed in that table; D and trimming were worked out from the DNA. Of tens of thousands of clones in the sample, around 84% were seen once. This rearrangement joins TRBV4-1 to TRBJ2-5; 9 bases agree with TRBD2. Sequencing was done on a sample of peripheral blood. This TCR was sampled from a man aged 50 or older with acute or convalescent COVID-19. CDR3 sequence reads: CASSLQTSGQETQYF. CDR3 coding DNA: TGCGCCAGCAGCCTACAGACTAGCGGCCAAGAGACCCAGTACTTC.